This T cell receptor beta chain emerged from a study of T cell repertoires in urothelial bladder cancer (dated by TCRdb to between 2018 and 2021). About the full investigation: Of the approximately 12 resected lesions, three were clinical stage cT0, three were cTa, three were cT1 and three were cT2 or greater. The study compared TCR repertoire clonality in bladder tumors with that in benign bladder inflammation. About eleven resected bladder lesions were studied, comprising urothelial carcinoma (UC+) and benign (UC-) specimens. A total of around twelve patients who had bladder lesions and were undergoing transurethral resection were prospectively identified. The paper's findings and limits, for the study overall: In carcinoma specimens, one T-cell clone made up as much as 17% of infiltrating lymphocytes, versus over 1.5% in benign specimens. Urothelial carcinoma specimens had a median of 5,569 T cells, fewer than the median of about 27,000 seen in benign specimens. A median tumor infiltrating lymphocyte percentage of 1.5% to 2% was observed in carcinoma specimens, compared with about 13% in benign specimens.

The trim is 0 bases for V and 1 base for J, with a gap of 8 bases between the germline ends. The CDR3 contains 14 residues, cysteine and phenylalanine counted. This entry keeps only the CDR3 DNA: 42 bases, framed from base 1. CDR1 and CDR2 (SGHNT, YYREEE) derive from the germline V gene (reference sequence). At transurethral resection, specimens of the bladder lesions were collected and then stored at -80C. DNA was isolated from the bladder specimens obtained at transurethral resection. Comment on this clone: Its antigen is unknown. Per-base quality was not reported, and no clone a single base away is much larger than it.

The TCR beta chain CDR3 region was sequenced with the immunoSEQ assay. The original methods were these. For every specimen, the T-cell fraction, clonal dominance and maximum TCR clone frequency were calculated. In its TCRdb copy, this immuneACCESS table keeps in-frame sequences only and misses some clones. Where compared with another copy, unresolved V genes explain less than half of these, and the others have no known cause. That table supplies the V and J calls and clone size; D and trimming were determined from the DNA. This sample is represented by about 6,400 clones; about 70% of them were singletons. About 12% of the sample comes from the top ten.

The chain is made from TRBV5-4 and TRBJ2-7, and TRBD2 may be the D gene, going by 5 matching bases. The sample consisted of tumor-infiltrating cells from bladder cancer. This TCR was recovered from a human donor with urothelial carcinoma. The nucleotide sequence reads TGTGCCAGCAGCTTGGTGGGGAGTTCCTACGAGCAGTACTTC. Its amino acids are CASSLVGSSYEQYF.